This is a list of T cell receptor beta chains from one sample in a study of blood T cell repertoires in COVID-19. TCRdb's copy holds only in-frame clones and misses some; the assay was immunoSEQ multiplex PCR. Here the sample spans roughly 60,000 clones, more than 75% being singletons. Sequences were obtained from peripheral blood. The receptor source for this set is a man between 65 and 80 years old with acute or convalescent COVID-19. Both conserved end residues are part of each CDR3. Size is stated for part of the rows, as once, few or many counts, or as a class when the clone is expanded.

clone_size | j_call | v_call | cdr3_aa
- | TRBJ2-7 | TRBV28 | CASSLDPSYEQYF
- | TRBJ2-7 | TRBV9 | CASSVGGVEYEQYF
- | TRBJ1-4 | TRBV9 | CASSPKNRADEKLFF
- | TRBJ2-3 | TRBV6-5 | CAGASGNLDTQYF
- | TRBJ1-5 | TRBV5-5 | CASSWGQHSNQPQHF
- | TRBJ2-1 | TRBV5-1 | CASSPSRDRVSYNEQFF
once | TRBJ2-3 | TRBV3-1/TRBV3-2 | CASSQVTDTQYF
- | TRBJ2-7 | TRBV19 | CASKDSEYEQYF
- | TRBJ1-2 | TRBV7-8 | CASSSREGAYGYTF
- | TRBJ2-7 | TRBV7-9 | CASTGTGVLDEQYF
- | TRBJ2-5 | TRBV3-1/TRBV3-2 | CASSSRGEETQYF
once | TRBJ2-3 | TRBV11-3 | CASSLSRGLTDTQYF
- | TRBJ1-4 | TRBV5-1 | CASSLDRGQGEKLFF
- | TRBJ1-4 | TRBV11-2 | CASSLDIAGNEKLFF
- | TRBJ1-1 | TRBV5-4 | CASSLGQRNTEAFF
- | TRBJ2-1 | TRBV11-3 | CASSLGTGNYNEQFF
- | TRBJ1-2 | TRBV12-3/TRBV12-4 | CASSSPGQGYTF
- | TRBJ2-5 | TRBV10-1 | CASSEAKKETQYF
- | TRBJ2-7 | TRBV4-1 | CASSQDRDAPEQYF
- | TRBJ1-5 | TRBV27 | CASSLTARTDSNQPQHF
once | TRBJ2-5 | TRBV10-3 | CAAGEETQYF
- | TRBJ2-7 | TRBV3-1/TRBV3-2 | CASSLQGTLYAYEQYF
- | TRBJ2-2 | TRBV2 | CASLEGNTGELFF
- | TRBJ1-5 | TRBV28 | CASINYSNQPQHF
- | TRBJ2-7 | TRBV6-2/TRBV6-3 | CASSETGLSYEQYF